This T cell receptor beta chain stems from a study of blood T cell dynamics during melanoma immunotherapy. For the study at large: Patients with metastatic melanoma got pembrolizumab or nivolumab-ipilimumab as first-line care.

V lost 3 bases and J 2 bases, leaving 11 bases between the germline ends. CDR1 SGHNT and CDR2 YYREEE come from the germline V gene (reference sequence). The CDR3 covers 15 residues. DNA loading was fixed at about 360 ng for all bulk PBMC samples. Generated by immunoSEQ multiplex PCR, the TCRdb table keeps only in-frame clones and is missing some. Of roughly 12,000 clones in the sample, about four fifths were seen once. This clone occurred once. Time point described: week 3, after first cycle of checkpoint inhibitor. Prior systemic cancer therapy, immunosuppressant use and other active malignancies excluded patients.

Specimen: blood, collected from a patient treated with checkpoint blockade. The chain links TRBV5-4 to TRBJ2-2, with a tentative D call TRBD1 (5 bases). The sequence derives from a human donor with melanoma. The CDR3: CASSWTQINTGELFF. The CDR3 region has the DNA TGTGCCAGCAGCTGGACACAGATTAACACCGGGGAGCTGTTTTTT.